This is a list of T cell receptor beta chains from one sample in a study of T cell changes during pregnancy in multiple sclerosis. Libraries were prepared by immunoSEQ multiplex PCR; TCRdb keeps only in-frame clonotypes and omits some of them. This table has approximately 44,000 clones, roughly nine tenths appearing once. The material was CD4+ T cells from peripheral blood mononuclear cells, obtained before pregnancy. All receptors come from a female donor with multiple sclerosis, enrolled in a pregnancy study. CDR3s include the opening cysteine and the closing phenylalanine or tryptophan. D genes are given only for firm matches. The size field is filled for only some rows; it gives once, few, many or a size class.

.	.	TRBV9	TRBJ2-7	TGTGCCAGCAGCGCACAGGGTTACTCCTACGAGCAGTACTTC	CASSAQGYSYEQYF
.	TRBD2	TRBV18	TRBJ2-3	TGTGCCAGCTCACCCAGACTAGCGGTGTTGTCAGATACGCAGTATTTT	CASSPRLAVLSDTQYF
.	TRBD2	TRBV10-3	TRBJ2-5	TGTGCCACTCAGGCCCTAGCGGGGAAGCAAGAGACCCAGTACTTC	CATQALAGKQETQYF
.	.	TRBV7-8	TRBJ2-3	TGTGCCAGCAGCCCAGTAGCTGTTGGCACAGATACGCAGTATTTT	CASSPVAVGTDTQYF
once	.	TRBV5-4	TRBJ1-2	TGTGCCAGCAGCCGCCCGGGAAACTATGGCTACACCTTC	CASSRPGNYGYTF
.	.	TRBV4-2	TRBJ2-5	TGTGCCAGCAGCCAAGGCGGTTCCACGGAGACCCAGTACTTC	CASSQGGSTETQYF
.	TRBD1	TRBV5-5	TRBJ1-2	TGTGCCAGCAGCTTATTGCCGGGACAGGGAGGGTCCGGGTATGGCTACACCTTC	CASSLLPGQGGSGYGYTF
.	.	TRBV5-1	TRBJ1-3	TGCGCCAGCAGCTTGCGGGGGAGCTCTGGAAACACCATATATTTT	CASSLRGSSGNTIYF
.	.	TRBV7-7	TRBJ2-3	TGTGCTAGCAGCTTAGGGATCCAGGGGGGCGGCACAGATACGCAGTATTTT	CASSLGIQGGGTDTQYF
.	.	TRBV18	TRBJ2-2	TGTGCCAGCTCTGAAACTCGGAACACCGGGGAGCTGTTTTTT	CASSETRNTGELFF
once	.	TRBV27	TRBJ1-6	TGTGCCAGCAGTTTATGGGAGGGATTGGATTCACCCCTCCACTTT	CASSLWEGLDSPLHF
.	.	TRBV6-6	TRBJ2-5	TGTGCCAGCAGTTACCCTAAATCGGGGGAAGGAGAGACCCAGTACTTC	CASSYPKSGEGETQYF
.	TRBD1	TRBV19	TRBJ2-7	TGTGCCAGTAGCGACGCCCGGGGCAGGGGGCGATACGAGCAGTACTTC	CASSDARGRGRYEQYF
.	.	TRBV4-3	TRBJ1-6	TGCGCCAGCAGCCAAGAACGAGGGTCCGCAGGCGATTGGCTTTCACCCCTCCACTTT	CASSQERGSAGDWLSPLHF
.	.	TRBV9	TRBJ2-3	TGTGCCAGCAGCGTCGACTCCCGTGGGGATACGCAGTATTTT	CASSVDSRGDTQYF
few	TRBD1	TRBV7-8	TRBJ1-1	TGTGCCAGCAGCCATGACAGGGCGGTGGGGACTGAAGCTTTCTTT	CASSHDRAVGTEAFF
.	.	TRBV25-1	TRBJ1-2	TGTGCCAGCAGTATCGGACAGCCCTTCTATGGCTACACCTTC	CASSIGQPFYGYTF
.	.	TRBV12-5	TRBJ1-6	TGTGCTAGTGGTTTGGTAAGAGGATATAATTCACCCCTCCACTTT	CASGLVRGYNSPLHF
.	.	TRBV29-1	TRBJ1-2	TGCAGCGTTGAAGATCGGCACAGGGCCTATGGCTACACCTTC	CSVEDRHRAYGYTF
few	TRBD1	TRBV16	TRBJ1-5	TGTGCCAGCAGCCAATTTTACAGGGGTTTACATTTT	CASSQFYRGLHF
.	.	TRBV5-1	TRBJ1-2	TGCGCCAGCAGCTTGGATGGGGAGGCCTATGGCTACACCTTC	CASSLDGEAYGYTF
.	.	TRBV30	TRBJ1-6	TGTGCCTGGAGTGTACTAGATGGGTCACCCCTCCACTTT	CAWSVLDGSPLHF
.	TRBD1	TRBV2	TRBJ1-6	TGTGCCAGCAAGCAAGACAGGGTAAATTCACCCCTCCACTTT	CASKQDRVNSPLHF
.	TRBD1	TRBV7-8	TRBJ1-5	TGTGCCAGCAGCTTAGGCGGACAGGGGGCAAGGCAGCCCCAGCATTTT	CASSLGGQGARQPQHF
.	TRBD1	TRBV2	TRBJ1-2	TGTGCCAGCTCATCGTCCACAGGGGGCGCGGGAGGCTACACCTTC	CASSSSTGGAGGYTF
.	.	TRBV6-5	TRBJ1-5	TGTGCCTGCAGGGAGGGGCCTAGCAATCAGCCCCAGCATTTT	CACREGPSNQPQHF
.	.	TRBV7-9	TRBJ1-1	TGTGCCAGCAGCTTATGGGCTGCTAATGAAGCTTTCTTT	CASSLWAANEAFF
.	TRBD1	TRBV19	TRBJ2-7	TGTGCCAGTAGTATAGTAGGGACAGGGGGCTTCTACGAGCAGTACTTC	CASSIVGTGGFYEQYF
.	TRBD1	TRBV29-1	TRBJ1-2	TGCAGCGTTGAAGGGGACAGAAACTATGGCTACACCTTC	CSVEGDRNYGYTF
.	.	TRBV5-1	TRBJ1-6	TGCGCCAGCAGCTTGGCCATAGGGGCGGCGAATTCACCCCTCCACTTT	CASSLAIGAANSPLHF
.	TRBD2	TRBV27	TRBJ2-2	TGTGCCAGCAGTTTACGACTAGCGGGGGGGCTAACCGGGGAGCTGTTTTTT	CASSLRLAGGLTGELFF
.	.	TRBV9	TRBJ2-1	TGTGCCAGCAGCGTAGAAGGACAGATGAATGAGCAGTTCTTC	CASSVEGQMNEQFF
.	.	TRBV7-3	TRBJ2-4	TGTGCCAGCAGCTTAAGAGCCGGGGGATGGGCCAAAAACATTCAGTACTTC	CASSLRAGGWAKNIQYF
.	.	TRBV5-6	TRBJ2-1	TGTGCCAGCAGCTTGTGGGGACTTATTGAAAATGAGCAGTTCTTC	CASSLWGLIENEQFF
.	.	TRBV7-9	TRBJ2-2	TGTGCCAGCAGCTCCCAGTTAACCGGGGAGCTGTTTTTT	CASSSQLTGELFF
.	TRBD1	TRBV7-2	TRBJ1-5	TGTGCCAGCAGCTTGGACAGGGATCAGCCCCAGCATTTT	CASSLDRDQPQHF
.	.	TRBV2	TRBJ2-5	TGTGCCAGCAGTGGGGTCCAGGGAAGGGAAGACAGAAGAAGAGAGACCCAGTACTTC	CASSGVQGREDRRRETQYF
.	.	TRBV6-5	TRBJ1-2	TGTGCCAGCAGTTACGGGGGGGACTATGGCTACACCTTC	CASSYGGDYGYTF
.	TRBD2	TRBV7-2	TRBJ2-1	TGTGCCAGCAGCTTCGAACTAGCGGGGGGGCATGAGCAGTTCTTC	CASSFELAGGHEQFF
.	TRBD1	TRBV6-6	TRBJ2-3	TGTGCCAGCAGTTACCGGGGACAGGGGAGCACAGATACGCAGTATTTT	CASSYRGQGSTDTQYF
.	.	TRBV27	TRBJ1-2	TGTGCCAGCAGTCTGGACACGACAACAGGCTACACCTTC	CASSLDTTTGYTF
once	.	TRBV11-1	TRBJ2-3	TGTGCCAGCAGCCAGATAGCGGCCTCCACAGATACGCAGTATTTT	CASSQIAASTDTQYF
.	.	TRBV6-5	TRBJ2-7	TGTGCCAGCAGTTACACCGGGTACGAGCAGTACTTC	CASSYTGYEQYF
.	TRBD1	TRBV5-3	TRBJ2-7	TGTGCCAGAAGTTTGGACAGGGACTCCTACGAGCAGTACTTC	CARSLDRDSYEQYF
.	.	TRBV6-6	TRBJ1-3	TGTGCCAGCAGTTTCCTCTCTGGAAACACCATATATTTT	CASSFLSGNTIYF
.	TRBD2	TRBV5-1	TRBJ2-5	TGCGCCAGCAGCTTCCGGGACTACCTTCAAGAGACCCAGTACTTC	CASSFRDYLQETQYF
.	.	TRBV6-5	TRBJ1-2	TGTGCCAGCAGTTACTTTCCGGGGGGTGATGGCTACACCTTC	CASSYFPGGDGYTF
.	.	TRBV7-6	TRBJ1-2	TGTGCCAGCAGCCGGGGTTCTGACTATGGCTACACCTTC	CASSRGSDYGYTF
.	.	TRBV2	TRBJ2-1	TGTGCCAGCAGTTATGACAGGACCGGACTCAATGAGCAGTTCTTC	CASSYDRTGLNEQFF
.	.	TRBV14	TRBJ2-7	TGTGCCAGCGGGGACAACTACTACGAGCAGTACTTC	CASGDNYYEQYF
.	.	TRBV7-2	TRBJ1-4	TGTGCCAGCAGCTTGATTAGTCGCGAAAAACTGTTTTTT	CASSLISREKLFF
.	TRBD2	TRBV4-2	TRBJ2-3	TGTGCCAGCAGAGCCGGGACTAGCGGGGGGGCGTCGGCAGATACGCAGTATTTT	CASRAGTSGGASADTQYF
.	TRBD2	TRBV5-4	TRBJ2-2	TGTGCCAGCAGCCGGACTAGCGGGGGGGTTCACACCGGGGAGCTGTTTTTT	CASSRTSGGVHTGELFF
.	TRBD1	TRBV14	TRBJ1-2	TGTGCCAGCAGCCTAAAAGGACAGGGGGGCGGCTACACCTTC	CASSLKGQGGGYTF
.	TRBD1	TRBV4-1	TRBJ1-5	TGCGCCAGCAGCCAAGGAGGGGCAGGGGGAAAGGCCAATCAGCCCCAGCATTTT	CASSQGGAGGKANQPQHF
few	TRBD1	TRBV7-2	TRBJ1-5	TGTGCCAGCAGCTTAGGGCAGGGGGCAGGCCAGCCCCAGCATTTT	CASSLGQGAGQPQHF
.	.	TRBV5-4	TRBJ2-7	TGTGCCAGCAGCCGAGGGGGAGCGGCAACCCTCTCCTACGAGCAGTACTTC	CASSRGGAATLSYEQYF
few	.	TRBV7-9	TRBJ1-6	TGTGCCAGCAGCTCAGGGACATTCCCGACCCTCCACTTT	CASSSGTFPTLHF